This T cell receptor beta chain is drawn from a study of T cell responses to AZD1222 COVID-19 vaccine. The study's findings and limits: Receipt of two AZD1222 doses was followed by a rise in Spike-specific TCR breadth and depth. Just a handful of people given AZD1222 tested seropositive at baseline. Close to half of all spike-specific TCRs reportedly target regions of the variants that are unmutated. The CD4 TCRs associated with vaccination extended across spike and predominated at 160-218 and 743-854.

Trimming removed 4 bases at V and 7 bases at J, with 7 bases between. This CDR3 region has 11 residues. With respect to this clone: The antigen is not known.

The table came from immunoSEQ multiplex PCR; TCRdb's copy has only in-frame clones and leaves some out. The sample carries about 100,000 clones, more than 75% recorded once. The input for sequencing was peripheral blood, taken on day 0 of AZD1222 vaccination. The source of this sequence is an adult in good health. V gene TRBV12-3 or TRBV12-4 combines with J gene TRBJ1-2; D is undetermined. The CDR3 region is CASSWGGGYTF. DNA for the CDR3: TGTGCCAGCAGTTGGGGAGGTGGCTACACCTTC.